This T cell receptor (beta chain) emerged from a study of blood T cells in healthy people across ages. Study results and limitations: Both higher diversity and more naive CD4+ cells marked long-lived donors when set against aged donors.

The germline CDR1 and CDR2 sequences are LGHDT and YNNKEL (reference sequence). CDR3 length equals 13 residues. A note on this clonotype: The antigen is unknown. The junction departs from germline at one end; a sequencing error may be responsible.

Using a J-beta primer mix together with a sample-barcoded 5' primer, a second PCR was run for about 6 to 11 cycles. A tag from a template-switch adaptor with 12 random nucleotides marked each cDNA molecule. TCRdb re-analysed the 5' RACE reads in MiXCR, keeping a single row per CDR3 protein. The repertoire includes about 640,000 distinct CDR3 sequences, 58% of them detected once, and 30% to 45% sits in the top ten. This receptor was obtained from a man between 60 and 75 years old in good health. The V gene is TRBV3-1, the J gene TRBJ2-1; no reliable D call. Sample: blood. The CDR3 region is CASSQVQNNEQFF. In nucleotides, the CDR3 is TGTGCCAGCAGCCAAGTTCAGAACAACGAGCAGTTCTTC.